These 13 T cell receptor beta chains share one sample of origin, sequenced in a study of T cells in Graves' hyperthyroidism and ophthalmopathy. Amplification yielded TCR beta CDR3 regions, with RNA transcripts as the source. RT-PCR in the first round (using the HTBI primer set) targeted the TCR CDR3. MiXCR was run by TCRdb on the multiplex PCR reads, yielding one entry per CDR3 protein. The table has about 300,000 distinct CDR3 sequences, roughly 19% seen once. The sequencing input was blood. Every receptor here comes from a man aged 45 to 65 with Graves' ophthalmopathy.

The rearrangement uses TRBV5-1 and TRBJ2-5; D remains ambiguous. The length of the CDR3 is 15 residues. Germline loops: CDR1 SGHRS, CDR2 YFSETQ. Trimming took 0 bases from V and 4 from J, leaving 13 bases between them. The DNA of the CDR3 is TGCGCCAGCAGCTTGGAGGGCCGTTCACGAGAGACCCAGTACTTC. This translates into CASSLEGRSRETQYF.

This chain links TRBV7-3 with TRBJ2-6, with TRBD1 as a possible D gene (6 bases). The CDR3 has 15 amino acids. The V and J ends lost 5 bases and 4 bases respectively, with 12 bases between them. The V gene's germline CDR1 is SGHTA and CDR2 FQGTGA. CDR3 loop: CASSTQGLGANVLTF. The CDR3 region has the DNA TGTGCCAGCAGCACACAGGGTCTGGGGGCCAACGTCCTGACTTTC.

A note on this clonotype: Given a much more abundant clone one base away, this may be a read error. The chain links TRBV6-5 to TRBJ1-1; the match to TRBD1 covers 10 bases. Germline V gene sequence: CDR1 MNHEY, CDR2 SVGAGI. This CDR3 region has 16 residues. The CDR3 DNA reads TGTGCCAGCAGTTACCACCCGGACAGGGGGTGGACTGAAGCTCTCTTT. Translated: CASSYHPDRGWTEALF.

This clonotype has just a few counts. This sequence joins TRBV10-2 and TRBJ2-2, with D unresolved. Germline loops: CDR1 WSHSY, CDR2 SAAADI. V lost 7 bases, J lost 1 base, and 10 bases lay in between. The CDR3 extends over 14 amino acids. CDR3 bases: TGCGCCAGCATTAGCCGGAAGAACACCGGGGAGCTGTTTTTT. Translation gives CASISRKNTGELFF.

In its sample, this clonotype was seen a few times. The chain uses TRBV19 and TRBJ2-3; TRBD2 agrees at 9 bases. Losses at the gene ends were 6 bases for V and 3 bases for J; bases not matched to a gene: 7. The length of the CDR3 is 15 residues. Germline CDR1 is LNHDA and CDR2 is SQIVND (reference sequence). The CDR3 region is CASRGEREVTDTQYF. The CDR3 bases are TGTGCCAGTAGGGGGGAGCGGGAGGTGACAGATACGCAGTATTTT.

The sample holds a few counts of this clonotype. CDR3 coding DNA: TGTGCCACCAGCTCTTTAGGGACAGGGGGCGGACAAGAGACCCAGTACTTC. Protein sequence: CATSSLGTGGGQETQYF. The chain uses TRBV15 and TRBJ2-5; 12 bases are a match to TRBD1. There are 17 residues in the CDR3. V was pared by 5 bases and J by 2 bases, with 9 bases of the junction left unmatched. Germline CDR1 and CDR2: LNHNV and YYDKDF (reference sequence).

This chain uses TRBV3-1 with TRBJ2-3; tentative D call: TRBD1 (6 bases). V lost 3 bases, J lost 8 bases, and 24 bases lay in between. The CDR3 spans 17 residues. From germline, CDR1 is LGHDT and CDR2 YNNKEL (reference sequence). The CDR3 reads CASSHHTGKIAVGTQYF. The CDR3 DNA reads as TGTGCCAGCAGCCACCACACAGGGAAGATCGCGGTTGGTACGCAGTATTTT.

The table lists this clonotype with a few counts. This rearrangement joins TRBV6-5 to TRBJ2-6, with unresolved D. The CDR3 length is 18 residues. V lost 4 bases to trimming and J lost 1 base, with 17 bases between them. The V gene's germline CDR1 is MNHEY and CDR2 SVGAGI. The DNA of the CDR3 is TGTGCCAGCAGTTCAGGTGGAGCAGGTAGTTCTGGGGCCAACGTCCTGACTTTC. It translates to CASSSGGAGSSGANVLTF.

This clonotype was counted only a few times. The chain employs TRBV6-1 and TRBJ2-7, with D possibly TRBD2 on 5 matching bases. Germline loops: CDR1 MNHNS, CDR2 SASEGT. Trimming removed 5 bases at V and 1 base at J, with 15 bases between. This CDR3 is 15 amino acids long. Here the CDR3 DNA reads TGTGCCAGCAGTTTTTTCGAGGGCGAATCCTACGAGCAGTACTTC. Amino acids: CASSFFEGESYEQYF.

This clonotype was observed at least ten times. V is TRBV7-9 and J is TRBJ2-1; the D gene is possibly TRBD2 (6 bases). V dropped 0 bases and J dropped 4 bases, with 7 bases sitting between them. The germline CDR1 and CDR2 sequences are SEHNR and FQNEAQ (reference sequence). The CDR3 has 14 residues. For the CDR3, the DNA is TGTGCCAGCAGCTTAGCGGAGGGGTACAATGAGCAGTTCTTC. Translation: CASSLAEGYNEQFF. The entire variable domain, with the rest obtained from reference TRBV7-9 and TRBJ2-1, is as follows: DTGVSQNPRHKITKRGQNVTFRCDPISEHNRLYWYRQTLGQGPEFLTYFQNEAQLEKSRLLSDRFSAERPKGSFSTLEIQRTEQGDSAMYLCASSLAEGYNEQFFGPGTRLTVL.

The sample holds many counts of this clonotype. The CDR3 nucleotides are TGTGCCAGCAGCTTGGAGGCAGGGACTACAGAGCAGTACTTC. This codes for CASSLEAGTTEQYF. The chain joins TRBV5-5 to TRBJ2-7, with 7 bases that match TRBD2. The trim removed 0 bases at V and 7 bases at J, leaving 7 bases unmatched. This CDR3 has 14 amino acids. Germline V gene data show CDR1 as SGHKS and CDR2 as YYEKEE (reference sequence).

This clonotype has more than one count but fewer than ten. A read error may be the cause here, since a much bigger clone is one base away. The chain has TRBV11-2 and TRBJ2-3, with D perhaps matching TRBD1 (5 bases). CDR1 and CDR2 from the germline V gene are SGHAT and FQNNGV. The CDR3 loop spans 15 amino acids. CDR3 in amino acids: CASSFSDRHTDAQYF. CDR3 coding DNA: TGTGCCAGCAGCTTCTCCGACAGACACACAGATGCGCAGTATTTT.

The chain has TRBV19 and TRBJ1-1; TRBD1 is a possible D gene (5 bases). CDR1 LNHDA and CDR2 SQIVND come from the germline V gene (reference sequence). Trimming shortened V by 3 bases and J by 1 base, and 12 bases separated the two germline ends. This CDR3 contains 15 residues. The CDR3 loop is CASSITGTGNTEAFF. CDR3 nucleotides: TGTGCCAGTAGTATTACCGGGACGGGGAACACTGAAGCTTTCTTT.